Presented here are 3 T cell receptor beta chains from one specimen sequenced in a study of blood T cells in healthy people across ages. Together with a sample-barcoded 5' primer, a J-beta primer mix was included in a second PCR lasting roughly 7 to 11 cycles. TCRdb redid the calling of the 5' RACE reads with MiXCR, one entry per CDR3 protein. Of 1.5 million to 2 million distinct CDR3 sequences in the sample, roughly 43% were seen once. The sequenced sample was blood. All receptors come from a human donor in good health.

This sequence joins TRBV4-3 and TRBJ1-2, with 10 bases matching TRBD1. Germline CDR1 is LGHNA and CDR2 is YSLEER. V lost 1 base, J lost 6 bases, and 8 bases stayed unmatched. The CDR3 loop spans 16 amino acids. CDR3: CASSQGLGQGKDGYTF. Here the CDR3 DNA reads TGCGCCAGCAGCCAAGGCCTGGGACAGGGGAAAGATGGCTACACCTTC.

This clonotype was counted a few times. The chain has TRBV5-1 and TRBJ2-5; 9 bases are shared with TRBD1. With V trimmed by 1 base and J by 5 bases, 3 bases remained unmatched. The germline CDR1 and CDR2 sequences are SGHRS and YFSETQ. The CDR3 spans 14 residues. CDR3: CASSLIGTGETQYF. The DNA for the CDR3 is TGCGCCAGCAGCTTGATCGGGACAGGGGAGACCCAGTACTTC.

This clonotype was observed a handful of times. This chain links TRBV7-2 with TRBJ2-3, with D possibly matching TRBD2 (6 bases). Germline CDR1 reads SGHTA; CDR2 reads FQGNSA. V lost 10 bases and J 6 bases, leaving 20 bases between the germline ends. The CDR3 consists of 14 residues. The CDR3 DNA is TGTGCCACAACGCGGGGATTGGTTGTCGATACGCAGTATTTT. Its protein is CATTRGLVVDTQYF.